A single TCR beta chain is shown here with its context. This sample is drawn from a study of blood T cell repertoires in COVID-19. Overall study context: COVID-19 samples collected from the United States, Italy and Spain covered acute and convalescent phases. Nucleic acid was either cDNA or gDNA, and it came from T cells, B-cell-depleted T cells, or PBMCs.

Authors' data handling: Reference gene primer amplification gave estimated nucleated cell counts. Produced via immunoSEQ multiplex PCR; TCRdb's table is partial and in-frame only. The V and J calls and the clone size are those of that table, but D and trimming were determined from the DNA. The sample records a few hundred thousand clones, around 86% being singletons. The J segment lost 2 bases and the V segment lost 7 bases, leaving 6 bases of the junction unmatched. Looked up from germline, CDR1 is MDHEN and CDR2 is SYDVKM. The CDR3 extends over 14 amino acids. This rearrangement joins TRBV28 to TRBJ2-3; 7 nucleotides agree with TRBD2. What was sequenced was peripheral blood. This clonotype was sampled from a human donor in a cohort sampled during active COVID-19. The CDR3 nucleotides read TGTGCCAGCATTCGCGGGAGTGTCACAGATACGCAGTATTTT. Its translation: CASIRGSVTDTQYF.